This entry lists 14 T cell receptor beta chains sequenced from one sample in a study of cytomegalovirus exposure and HLA in healthy donors. Using immunoSEQ multiplex PCR, the repertoire was profiled, and TCRdb retains in-frame clones only, with some absent. The table includes roughly 65,000 clones, about 94% detected once. The sequencing input was PBMCs. The receptor source for this set is a man younger than 30 in good health and CMV-seropositive.

This clone was picked up one time. The chain employs TRBV9 and TRBJ2-6; D might be TRBD1 (6 bases). The CDR3 runs to 16 residues. CDR1 SGDLS and CDR2 YYNGEE come from the germline V gene. V was cut by 4 bases and J by 1 base, with 12 bases left in between. The chain's CDR3 is CASSPRQVSGANVLTF. The CDR3 DNA reads TGTGCCAGCAGCCCCCGACAGGTTTCTGGGGCCAACGTCCTGACTTTC. Drawing the rest from reference TRBV9 and TRBJ2-6, the complete variable domain is DSGVTQTPKHLITATGQRVTLRCSPRSGDLSVYWYQQSLDQGLQFLIQYYNGEERAKGNILERFSAQQFPDLHSELNLSSLELGDSALYFCASSPRQVSGANVLTFGAGSRLTVL.

The V and J genes are TRBV10-2 and TRBJ2-6; D is unresolved. V was cut by 3 bases and J by 0 bases, with 9 bases left in between. Germline CDR1 is WSHSY and CDR2 is SAAADI. This CDR3 contains 16 residues. The CDR3 loop reads CASSDGTISGANVLTF. DNA of the CDR3: TGCGCCAGCAGTGATGGCACCATCTCTGGGGCCAACGTCCTGACTTTC.

This clone was counted once. This chain joins TRBV27 and TRBJ1-5; possible D gene TRBD1, 5 bases. Trimming shortened V by 2 bases and J by 4 bases, and 9 bases separated the two germline ends. CDR3 length: 14 residues. Germline V gene lookup returns CDR1 MNHEY and CDR2 SMNVEV (reference sequence). The CDR3 DNA reads TGTGCCAGCAGTTTAGCCCAGGGAAATCAGCCCCAGCATTTT. It translates to CASSLAQGNQPQHF.

The chain's CDR3 is CASSRDSINQPQHF. CDR3 in DNA: TGTGCCAGCAGTCGGGACAGCATCAATCAGCCCCAGCATTTT. V and J are TRBV6-6 and TRBJ1-5, with 7 bases that match TRBD1. CDR1 and CDR2 from the germline V gene are MNHNY and SVGAGI (reference sequence). The CDR3 is 14 residues long. V trimming: 5 bases; J trimming: 3 bases; junction bases outside the gene matches: 4.

The V call is TRBV15, the J call TRBJ1-5, with 7 bases that match TRBD1. The CDR3 is 14 amino acids. After removal of 2 bases from V and 6 bases from J, the junction contained 4 bases not matched to a gene. Germline CDR1 and CDR2: LNHNV and YYDKDF (reference sequence). CDR3 sequence (DNA): TGTGCCACCAGCAGAACGACAGGGTTTCAGCCCCAGCATTTT. Encoded protein: CATSRTTGFQPQHF.

This chain connects TRBV11-3 to TRBJ2-7; D remains ambiguous. V lost 5 bases and J 9 bases, leaving 14 bases between the germline ends. Germline loops: CDR1 SGHNT, CDR2 YENEEA. CDR3 length: 12 residues. CDR3 sequence: CASSHLNFGQYF. CDR3 coding DNA: TGTGCCAGCAGCCATCTCAATTTCGGGCAGTACTTC.

This clone was seen a single time. The chain carries TRBV5-8 and TRBJ2-3; 12 nucleotides match TRBD2. V dropped 4 bases and J dropped 5; count of bases not matched to a gene: 11. The germline CDR1 and CDR2 sequences are SGHTS and YDEGEE. CDR3 length equals 17 residues. The CDR3 coding sequence is TGTGCCAGCAGCCGAGGGGCGACTAGCGGGGGAGGAGATACGCAGTATTTT. It yields the protein CASSRGATSGGGDTQYF.

V usage is TRBV7-2 and J usage is TRBJ2-3, with TRBD2 matching over 7 bases. Unmatched junction bases numbered 9, after V lost 4 bases and J lost 5 bases. Germline CDR1 is SGHTA and CDR2 is FQGNSA. The CDR3 extends over 15 amino acids. The CDR3 sequence is CASSSIGLVGDTQYF. The CDR3 nucleotides read TGTGCCAGCAGCTCGATAGGACTAGTTGGAGATACGCAGTATTTT.

The J gene is TRBJ1-2, the V gene TRBV27, with D perhaps TRBD1 (5 bases). Trimming left V 5 bases short and J 8 bases short, with 15 bases between. This CDR3 is built from 13 residues. CDR1 MNHEY and CDR2 SMNVEV come from the germline V gene (reference sequence). The CDR3 here is CASSPPGGSGYTF. The CDR3 DNA sequence: TGTGCCAGCAGTCCCCCGGGGGGGTCAGGCTACACCTTC.

This chain links TRBV7-9 with TRBJ2-3, with TRBD1 matching over 9 bases. With 4 bases clipped from V and 4 bases from J, the junction kept 9 bases outside the gene matches. The germline V gene encodes CDR1 SEHNR and CDR2 FQNEAQ (reference sequence). The CDR3 contains 16 residues. Here the CDR3 reads CASSSRTGDVPDTQYF. As DNA, the CDR3 is TGTGCCAGCAGCTCCAGGACAGGGGATGTACCAGATACGCAGTATTTT.

The chain has TRBV5-6 and TRBJ1-1, with D maybe TRBD1 (6 bases). Trimming cost V 3 bases and J 5 bases, with 14 bases left between them. Per germline, CDR1 SGHDT and CDR2 YYEEEE. The length of the CDR3 is 14 residues. CDR3 DNA: TGTGCCAGCAGCTCTTACAGGGACGAGACTGAAGCTTTCTTT. It translates to CASSSYRDETEAFF.

The rearrangement uses TRBV27 and TRBJ1-1, with D possibly being TRBD1 (5 bases). CDR3 length equals 13 residues. The V gene lost 2 bases and the J gene lost 4 bases, with 8 bases spanning the gap. Per germline, CDR1 MNHEY and CDR2 SMNVEV (reference sequence). CDR3 DNA sequence: TGTGCCAGCAGTTTAGGGAGGGGCACTGAAGCTTTCTTT. The encoded protein is CASSLGRGTEAFF.

The chain joins TRBV2 to TRBJ2-7, with D possibly being TRBD2 (5 bases). In germline, CDR1 is SNHLY, CDR2 FYNNEI. The germline V and J ends were trimmed by 1 base and 0 bases, with 7 bases remaining between them. The CDR3 length is 14 residues. CDR3 in amino acids: CASSEGGSSYEQYF. CDR3 nucleotides: TGTGCCAGCAGTGAAGGAGGGTCCTCCTACGAGCAGTACTTC.

The rearrangement uses TRBV9 and TRBJ2-6, with 12 positions matching TRBD2. Germline V CDR1 and CDR2: SGDLS, YYNGEE. J was trimmed by 2 bases and V by 3 bases; bases with no gene match: 9. This CDR3 comprises 19 residues. CDR3 nucleotides: TGTGCCAGCAGCGGCCAGACTAGCGGGAGACTTACTGGGGCCAACGTCCTGACTTTC. It specifies CASSGQTSGRLTGANVLTF.